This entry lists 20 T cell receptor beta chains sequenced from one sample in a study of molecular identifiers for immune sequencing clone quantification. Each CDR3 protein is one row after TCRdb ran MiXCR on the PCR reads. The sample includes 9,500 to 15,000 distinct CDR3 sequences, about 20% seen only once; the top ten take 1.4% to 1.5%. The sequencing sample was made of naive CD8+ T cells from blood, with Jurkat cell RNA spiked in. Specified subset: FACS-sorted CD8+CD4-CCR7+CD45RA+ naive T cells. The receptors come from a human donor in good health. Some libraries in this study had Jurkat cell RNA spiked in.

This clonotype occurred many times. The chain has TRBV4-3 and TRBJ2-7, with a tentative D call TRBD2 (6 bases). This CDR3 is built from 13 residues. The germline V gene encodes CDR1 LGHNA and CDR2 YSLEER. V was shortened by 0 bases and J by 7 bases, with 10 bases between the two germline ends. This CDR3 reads CASSQDGGGEQYF. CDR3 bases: TGCGCCAGCAGCCAAGATGGGGGAGGTGAGCAGTACTTC.

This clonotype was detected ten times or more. The DNA of the CDR3 is TGTGCCAGCAGTCGTACCGCTGCGACAGGGCCCCTGAGGGACGAGCAGTACTTC. It codes for CASSRTAATGPLRDEQYF. V usage is TRBV27 and J usage is TRBJ2-7, with 7 bases aligning to TRBD1. The CDR3 has 18 amino acids. The trim removed 5 bases at V and 5 bases at J, leaving 21 bases unmatched. Germline CDR1 and CDR2: MNHEY and SMNVEV (reference sequence).

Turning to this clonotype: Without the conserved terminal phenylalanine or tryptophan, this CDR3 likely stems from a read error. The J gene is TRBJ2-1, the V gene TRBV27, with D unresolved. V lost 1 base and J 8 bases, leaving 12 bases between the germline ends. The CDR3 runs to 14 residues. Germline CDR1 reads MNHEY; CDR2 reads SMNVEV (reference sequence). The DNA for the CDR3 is TGTGCCAGCAGTTTATTGGGCCATGGACATGAGCAGTTCTCC. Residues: CASSLLGHGHEQFS.

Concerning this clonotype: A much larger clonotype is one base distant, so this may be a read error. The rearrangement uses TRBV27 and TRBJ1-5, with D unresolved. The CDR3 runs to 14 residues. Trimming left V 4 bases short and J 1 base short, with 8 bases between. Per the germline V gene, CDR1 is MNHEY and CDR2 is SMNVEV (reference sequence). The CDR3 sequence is CASSSRSSNQPQHF. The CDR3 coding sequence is TGTGCCAGCAGTTCCCGGTCCAGCAATCAGCCCCAGCATTTT.

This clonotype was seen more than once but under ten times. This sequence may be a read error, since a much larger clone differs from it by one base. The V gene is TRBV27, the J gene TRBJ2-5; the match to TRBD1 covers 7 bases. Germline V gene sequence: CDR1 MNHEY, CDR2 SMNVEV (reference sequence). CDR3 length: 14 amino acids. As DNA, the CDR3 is TGTGCCAGCAGTCCCCTGGACAGGCAAGAGACCCAGTGCTTC. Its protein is CASSPLDRQETQCF.

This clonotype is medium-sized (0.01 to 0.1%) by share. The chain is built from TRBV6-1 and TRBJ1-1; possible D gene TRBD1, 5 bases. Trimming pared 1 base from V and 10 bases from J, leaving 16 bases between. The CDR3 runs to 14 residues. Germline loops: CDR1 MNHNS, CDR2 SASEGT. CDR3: CASSEGSRDGGAFF. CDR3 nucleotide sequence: TGTGCCAGCAGTGAAGGGTCCAGGGACGGAGGAGCTTTCTTT.

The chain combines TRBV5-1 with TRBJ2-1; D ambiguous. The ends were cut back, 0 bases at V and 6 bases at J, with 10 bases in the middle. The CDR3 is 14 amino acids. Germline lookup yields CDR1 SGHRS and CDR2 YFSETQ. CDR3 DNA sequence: TGCGCCAGCAGCTTGGAGGTCCCAGGCAATGAGCAGTTCTTC. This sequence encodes CASSLEVPGNEQFF.

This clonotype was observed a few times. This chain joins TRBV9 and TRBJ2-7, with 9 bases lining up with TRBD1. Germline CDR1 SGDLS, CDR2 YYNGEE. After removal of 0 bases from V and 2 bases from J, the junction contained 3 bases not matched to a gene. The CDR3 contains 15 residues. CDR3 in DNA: TGTGCCAGCAGCGTAGGGGGGACAGGGACCTACGAGCAGTACTTC. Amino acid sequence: CASSVGGTGTYEQYF.

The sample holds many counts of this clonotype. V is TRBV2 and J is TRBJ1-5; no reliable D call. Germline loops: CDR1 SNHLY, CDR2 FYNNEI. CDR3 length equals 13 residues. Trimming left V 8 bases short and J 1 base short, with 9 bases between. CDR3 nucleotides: TGTGCCAGCGGGGTGGTAAGCAATCAGCCCCAGCATTTT. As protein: CASGVVSNQPQHF.

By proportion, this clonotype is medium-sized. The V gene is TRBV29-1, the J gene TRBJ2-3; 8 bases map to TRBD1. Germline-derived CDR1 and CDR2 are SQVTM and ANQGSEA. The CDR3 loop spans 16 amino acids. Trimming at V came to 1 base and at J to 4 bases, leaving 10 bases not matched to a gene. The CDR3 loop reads CSVEGALGQGADTQYF. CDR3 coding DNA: TGCAGCGTTGAAGGGGCCCTCGGACAGGGTGCAGATACGCAGTATTTT.

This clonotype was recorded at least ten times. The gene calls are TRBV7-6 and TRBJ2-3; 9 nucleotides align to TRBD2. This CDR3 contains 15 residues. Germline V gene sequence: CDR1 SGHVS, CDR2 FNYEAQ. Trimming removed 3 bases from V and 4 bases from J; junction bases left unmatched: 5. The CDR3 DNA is TGTGCCAGCAGCTTCGAAGCGGGAGGACCAGATACGCAGTATTTT. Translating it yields CASSFEAGGPDTQYF.

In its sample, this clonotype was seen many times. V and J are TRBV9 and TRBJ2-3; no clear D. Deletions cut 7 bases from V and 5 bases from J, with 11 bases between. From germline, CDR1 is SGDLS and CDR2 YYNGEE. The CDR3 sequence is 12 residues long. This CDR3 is CASGPHEDTQYF. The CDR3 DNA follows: TGTGCCAGCGGGCCCCACGAAGATACGCAGTATTTT.

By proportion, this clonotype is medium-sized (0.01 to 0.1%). CDR3: CASNLDPGEKLFF. Here the CDR3 DNA reads TGTGCCAGCAACCTGGACCCAGGAGAAAAACTGTTTTTT. J is TRBJ1-4 and V is TRBV28, with D uncertain. The CDR3 has 13 amino acids. V lost 7 bases to trimming and J lost 8 bases, with 14 bases between them. The germline CDR1 and CDR2 sequences are MDHEN and SYDVKM.

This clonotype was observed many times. The CDR3 sequence is CASSLLPLYYGYTF. For the CDR3, the DNA is TGTGCCAGCAGTTTACTTCCGTTATACTATGGCTACACCTTC. This chain uses TRBV12-3 or TRBV12-4 with TRBJ1-2; no firm D call. With 2 bases removed from V and 3 bases from J, the gap between germline ends came to 10 bases. The CDR3 totals 14 residues.

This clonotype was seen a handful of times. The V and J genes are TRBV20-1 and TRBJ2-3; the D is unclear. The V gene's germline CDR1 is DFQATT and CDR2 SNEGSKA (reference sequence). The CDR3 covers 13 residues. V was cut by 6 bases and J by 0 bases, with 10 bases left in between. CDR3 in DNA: TGCAGTGCCCTCTTCAGGAGCACAGATACGCAGTATTTT. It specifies CSALFRSTDTQYF.

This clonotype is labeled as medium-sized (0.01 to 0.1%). CDR3 sequence reads: CATQPPLGLPSTDTQYF. The CDR3 nucleotides are TGTGCCACCCAGCCTCCCTTGGGACTTCCTAGCACAGATACGCAGTATTTT. J is TRBJ2-3 and V is TRBV10-3, with D tentatively TRBD2 (6 bases). The CDR3 covers 17 residues. The germline gives CDR1 ENHRY, CDR2 SYGVKD. Trimming cost V 10 bases and J 0 bases, with 23 bases left between them.

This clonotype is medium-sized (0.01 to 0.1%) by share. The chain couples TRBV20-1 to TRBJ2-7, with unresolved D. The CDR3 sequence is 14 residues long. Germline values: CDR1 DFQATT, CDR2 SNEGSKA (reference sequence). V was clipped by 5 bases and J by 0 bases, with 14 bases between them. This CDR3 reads CSAGSETLSYEQYF. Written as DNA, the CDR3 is TGCAGTGCTGGTTCCGAGACCCTCTCCTACGAGCAGTACTTC.

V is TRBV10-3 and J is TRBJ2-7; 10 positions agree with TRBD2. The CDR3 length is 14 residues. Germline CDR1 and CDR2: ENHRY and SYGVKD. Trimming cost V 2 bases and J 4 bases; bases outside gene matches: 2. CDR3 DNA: TGTGCCATCAGTGAGCTAGCGGGAGATTACGAGCAGTACTTC. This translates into CAISELAGDYEQYF.

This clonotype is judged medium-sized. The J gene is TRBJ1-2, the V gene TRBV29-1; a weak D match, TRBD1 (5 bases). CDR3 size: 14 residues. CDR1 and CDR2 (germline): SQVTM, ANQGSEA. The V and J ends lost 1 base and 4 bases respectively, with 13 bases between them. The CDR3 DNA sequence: TGCAGCGTTGAAGGAAACACAGGTCCCTATGGCTACACCTTC. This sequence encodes CSVEGNTGPYGYTF.

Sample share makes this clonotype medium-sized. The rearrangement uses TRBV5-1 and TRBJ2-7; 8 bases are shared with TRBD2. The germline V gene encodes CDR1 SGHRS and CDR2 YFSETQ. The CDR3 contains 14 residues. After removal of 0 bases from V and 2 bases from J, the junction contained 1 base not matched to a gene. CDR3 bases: TGCGCCAGCAGCTTGGCCGGGGGGGCCTACGAGCAGTACTTC. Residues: CASSLAGGAYEQYF.